This is a list of T cell receptor beta chains from one sample in a study of blood T cell repertoires in COVID-19. Measured with immunoSEQ multiplex PCR; TCRdb has only the in-frame clones, and not every one. This sample has about 300,000 clones, with roughly 89% found just once. Sequencing was done on a sample of PBMCs or T cells enriched from blood (not recorded which). The receptors stem from a woman between 45 and 60 years old who had been exposed to COVID-19. Both conserved end residues are part of each CDR3. A D gene is named only where the DNA matches it firmly. The size entry is marked missing in some rows and otherwise reads once, few, many or a size class.

J	V	D	size	DNA	CDR3
TRBJ2-5	TRBV15	TRBD1	-	TGTGCCACCAGCAGAGGGACAGGGGGAAAGACCCAGTACTTC	CATSRGTGGKTQYF
TRBJ1-1	TRBV28	TRBD1	-	TGTGCCAGCAGTTTGAGACAGGGAGCAGGGAACACTGAAGCTTTCTTT	CASSLRQGAGNTEAFF
TRBJ1-5	TRBV5-1	TRBD1	-	TGCGCCAGCAGCGAAGGGACAGGGTCAGGCAATCAGCCCCAGCATTTT	CASSEGTGSGNQPQHF
TRBJ1-1	TRBV30	-	-	TGTGCCTGGAGTATCCCTGCAGGTCACGAAGCTTTCTTT	CAWSIPAGHEAFF
TRBJ2-4	TRBV5-1	-	-	TGCGCCAGCAGCCCCGGGACAGACGGGGGAAACATTCAGTACTTC	CASSPGTDGGNIQYF
TRBJ2-3	TRBV28	TRBD2	-	TGTGCCAGCACTAGCGGGGGGATATTAGATACGCAGTATTTT	CASTSGGILDTQYF
TRBJ2-5	TRBV5-4	-	-	TGTGCCAGCAGCTTGGACAGTGAAGAGACCCAGTACTTC	CASSLDSEETQYF
TRBJ2-2	TRBV28	-	-	TGTGCCAGCCACCCCAATGCGGGGCGGGGGAACACCGGGGAGCTGTTTTTT	CASHPNAGRGNTGELFF
TRBJ1-5	TRBV28	TRBD1	-	TGTGCCAGCAGGACGGGACAGGGTATGGATCAGCCCCAGCATTTT	CASRTGQGMDQPQHF
TRBJ2-2	TRBV5-6	-	-	TGTGCCAGCAGCTTGCCGAGTAACACCGGGGAGCTGTTTTTT	CASSLPSNTGELFF
TRBJ2-5	TRBV4-1	TRBD2	once	TGCGCCAGCAGCCGAACCATTAGGGAGGGCAGGTGGGAGACCCAGTACTTC	CASSRTIREGRWETQYF
TRBJ2-5	TRBV28	-	-	TGTGCCAGCAGTTTTCTCCAGGGGGGTCCCAGAGAGACCCAGTACTTC	CASSFLQGGPRETQYF
TRBJ2-5	TRBV11-3	-	few	TGTGCCAGCAGCTTAGGTCTTACAGGGATCGAGGGGGAGACCCAGTACTTC	CASSLGLTGIEGETQYF
TRBJ2-5	TRBV2	-	-	TGTGCCAGCAGTGGGGGGGTTTGGAACCAGTACTTC	CASSGGVWNQYF
TRBJ1-4	TRBV5-6	TRBD1	-	TGTGCCAGCAGTCAAGCCGGGACAGGGGTCGGTGAAAAACTGTTTTTT	CASSQAGTGVGEKLFF
TRBJ2-7	TRBV19	-	-	TGTGCCAGTAGTATTCAAGGAGGGATCTACGAGCAGTACTTC	CASSIQGGIYEQYF
TRBJ2-1	TRBV5-1	TRBD1	-	TGCGCCAGCAGCCTGGGGACAGACAATGAGCAGTTCTTC	CASSLGTDNEQFF
TRBJ2-3	TRBV12-5	-	-	TGTGCTAGTGGTTTGGGGTCCTTCGGGGATACGCAGTATTTT	CASGLGSFGDTQYF
TRBJ2-7	TRBV9	-	-	TGTGCCAGCAGCGTAGATCAGGGCAGGGAGCAGTACTTC	CASSVDQGREQYF
TRBJ1-5	TRBV28	-	-	TGTGCCAGCAGTTTATCGCGGGGGCTTAGCAATCAGCCCCAGCATTTT	CASSLSRGLSNQPQHF
TRBJ2-3	TRBV5-4	TRBD1	-	TGTGCCAGCAGCACCGCAAACAGGGGGCGCCGGACAGATACGCAGTATTTT	CASSTANRGRRTDTQYF
TRBJ2-7	TRBV10-3	TRBD2	-	TGTGCCATCAGTGAGTCTTCCCTAGCGGGGGGGACCTACGAGCAGTACTTC	CAISESSLAGGTYEQYF
TRBJ2-3	TRBV28	TRBD2	-	TGTGCCAGCAGCCCAACTAGCGCTGGCACAGATACGCAGTATTTT	CASSPTSAGTDTQYF
TRBJ2-7	TRBV7-9	-	-	TGTGCCAGCAGCTTACCGGGAGCCTCCTACGAGCAGTACTTC	CASSLPGASYEQYF
TRBJ2-1	TRBV4-2	TRBD2	-	TGTGCCAGCAGCCAAGAGTTGGCGGGGGGGCGTCTCAATGAGCAGTTCTTC	CASSQELAGGRLNEQFF
TRBJ2-3	TRBV7-9	TRBD2	-	TGTGCCAGCAGCTTGGGATTGACTAGCGGGGGGTTGAGGGATACGCAGTATTTT	CASSLGLTSGGLRDTQYF
TRBJ1-2	TRBV3-1/TRBV3-2	-	-	TGTGCCAGCAGCCTACAGGGTTACGGTGGCTACACCTTC	CASSLQGYGGYTF
TRBJ2-3	TRBV5-8	-	once	TGTGCCAGCAGCTACAGACAGCATAGCACAGATACGCAGTATTTT	CASSYRQHSTDTQYF
TRBJ1-6	TRBV27	TRBD1	-	TGTGCCAGCAGCCCCAAAGCCGCGGGACAGGGCAACTCACCCCTCCACTTT	CASSPKAAGQGNSPLHF
TRBJ2-2	TRBV1	-	-	TGCACCAGCAGCCGCACGAAGGCTAGCGGGGGGGTTCTGTACCCCGGGGAGCTGTTTTTT	CTSSRTKASGGVLYPGELFF
TRBJ2-7	TRBV5-4	-	few	TGTGCCAGCAGCTTGGGGGCCTTCAGCTCCTACGAGCAGTACTTC	CASSLGAFSSYEQYF
TRBJ2-1	TRBV28	TRBD1	-	TGTGCCAGCACCCCTGGACAGGCCCCTGAGCAGTTCTTC	CASTPGQAPEQFF
TRBJ2-1	TRBV7-9	-	-	TGTGCCAGCAGCAAACCTACAGGGACCGTGAGGAATGAGCAGTTCTTC	CASSKPTGTVRNEQFF
TRBJ1-2	TRBV19	-	once	TGTGCCAGTATACGCCAGATCTATGGCTACACCTTC	CASIRQIYGYTF
TRBJ2-6	TRBV5-1	TRBD1	-	TGCGCCAGCAGCACCGGACAGGGAACTGGGGCCAACGTCCTGACTTTC	CASSTGQGTGANVLTF
TRBJ1-4	TRBV4-2	-	once	TGTGCCAGCAGCCAAGAAGGGGGAGGGGAGAGTCGAAATGAAAAACTGTTTTTT	CASSQEGGGESRNEKLFF
TRBJ2-5	TRBV19	TRBD1	-	TGTGCCAGTAGAACTGCCGGGACAGGAGAAGAGACCCAGTACTTC	CASRTAGTGEETQYF
TRBJ2-3	TRBV7-8	TRBD1	-	TGTGCCAGCACCGACAGGGGAAACACAGATACGCAGTATTTT	CASTDRGNTDTQYF
TRBJ1-4	TRBV12-3/TRBV12-4	-	-	TGTGCCAGCAGTTTGGGCCCCGAAAAACTGTTTTTT	CASSLGPEKLFF
TRBJ2-2	TRBV30	TRBD1	-	TGTGCCTGGGGCCCGGGGACAGGGTTTGTTACCGGGGAGCTGTTTTTT	CAWGPGTGFVTGELFF
TRBJ2-5	TRBV4-1	-	-	TGCGCCAGCAGCTTATCCGGACAGCTTCAAGAGACCCAGTACTTC	CASSLSGQLQETQYF
TRBJ1-2	TRBV20-1	-	-	TGCAGTGCTAGTAATATCGTTGTCGGGCAGGGGACCTTCTATGGCTACACCTTC	CSASNIVVGQGTFYGYTF
TRBJ1-5	TRBV12-3/TRBV12-4	TRBD1	-	TGTGCCAGCAAGGGTCAGGGGGGACAGCCCCAGCATTTT	CASKGQGGQPQHF
TRBJ1-3	TRBV7-9	TRBD1	-	TGTGCCAGCAGCACAATCACCGGGACAGATAATGGAAACACCATATATTTT	CASSTITGTDNGNTIYF
TRBJ1-4	TRBV4-2	TRBD1	-	TGTGCCAGCAGCCAAGGCCGGACAGGGACTAATGAAAAACTGTTTTTT	CASSQGRTGTNEKLFF